Presented here are 25 T cell receptor beta chains from one specimen sequenced in a study of cytotoxic CD8 clonotypes in ibrutinib-treated CLL. The data were produced by immunoSEQ multiplex PCR, yet TCRdb's version contains in-frame clones alone and is incomplete. The repertoire holds 35,000 to 45,000 clones, with nearly 70% as singletons. Sequencing was performed on PBMCs, taken after 12 months of ibrutinib treatment. The receptors come from a human donor with chronic lymphocytic leukemia.

This clone was found once. V gene TRBV6-6 combines with J gene TRBJ2-1, with 9 bases aligning to TRBD2. The J segment lost 8 bases and the V segment lost 2 bases, leaving 4 bases of the junction unmatched. CDR3 length: 14 residues. CDR1 and CDR2 from the germline V gene are MNHNY and SVGAGI (reference sequence). The CDR3 loop is CASSYRREGHEQFF. The CDR3 region has the DNA TGTGCCAGCAGTTACAGGCGGGAGGGCCATGAGCAGTTCTTC.

The V gene is TRBV9, the J gene TRBJ2-7, with 7 bases matching TRBD1. The V gene's germline CDR1 is SGDLS and CDR2 YYNGEE. V was clipped by 3 bases and J by 2 bases; unmatched bases: 5. The CDR3 spans 14 residues. In DNA, the CDR3 is TGTGCCAGCAGCGAGGGACAGCGTACCTACGAGCAGTACTTC. This sequence encodes CASSEGQRTYEQYF.

This chain connects TRBV27 to TRBJ2-2, with D hard to call. V was clipped by 2 bases and J by 1 base, with 17 bases between them. The germline V gene encodes CDR1 MNHEY and CDR2 SMNVEV (reference sequence). The CDR3 is made up of 18 amino acids. The DNA of the CDR3 is TGTGCCAGCAGTTTAAGTTCCCTCTGGGAAGGGAACACCGGGGAGCTGTTTTTT. Translating gives CASSLSSLWEGNTGELFF.

V usage is TRBV18 and J usage is TRBJ2-3; 8 bases align to TRBD2. J lost 1 base, V lost 1 base, and 4 bases had no gene match. In germline, CDR1 is KGHSH, CDR2 LQKENI. This CDR3 is built from 16 residues. The DNA of the CDR3 is TGTGCCAGCTCACCACAAAGGCGGGAGGGCACAGATACGCAGTATTTT. Protein sequence: CASSPQRREGTDTQYF.

This clone was counted only a few times. V is TRBV27 and J is TRBJ1-1, with D unresolved. Germline values: CDR1 MNHEY, CDR2 SMNVEV (reference sequence). V was shortened by 2 bases and J by 1 base, with 5 bases between the two germline ends. The CDR3 is made up of 13 amino acids. The CDR3 loop reads CASSLGRNTEAFF. The CDR3 nucleotides are TGTGCCAGCAGTTTAGGGCGGAACACTGAAGCTTTCTTT.

Concerning this clone: One end of the junction does not line up with germline, which may come from a read error. The rearrangement links TRBV13 to TRBJ1-2; the D is unclear. CDR1 and CDR2 (germline): PRHDT, FYEKMQ (reference sequence). The CDR3 has 14 residues. The CDR3 spells CASTLRYFTDGYTF. The CDR3 DNA follows: TGTGCCAGCACCTTAAGGTACTTCACTGATGGCTACACCTTC.

This chain joins TRBV6-6 and TRBJ2-1, with a possible D match to TRBD2 (6 bases). The CDR3 covers 13 residues. Germline CDR1 is MNHNY and CDR2 is SVGAGI (reference sequence). V dropped 6 bases and J dropped 4 bases, with 10 bases sitting between them. The CDR3, as DNA: TGTGCCAGCAGGGGGGGTCCGTACAATGAGCAGTTCTTC. Residues: CASRGGPYNEQFF.

The J gene is TRBJ1-5, the V gene TRBV18; no definite D call. This CDR3 is 14 amino acids long. V was pared by 1 base and J by 5 bases, with 9 bases between. Germline CDR1 is KGHSH and CDR2 is LQKENI. CDR3 sequence reads: CASSPQFRDQPQHF. Written as DNA, the CDR3 is TGTGCCAGCTCACCACAATTTCGGGATCAGCCCCAGCATTTT.

This chain connects TRBV19 to TRBJ1-5; no definite D call. The CDR3 covers 16 residues. Germline V CDR1 and CDR2: LNHDA, SQIVND (reference sequence). Trimming took off 3 bases at V and 0 bases at J, with 12 bases between the two ends. CDR3 loop: CASSIGSHYSNQPQHF. The DNA for the CDR3 is TGTGCCAGTAGTATCGGGTCACACTATAGCAATCAGCCCCAGCATTTT.

The rearrangement uses TRBV18 and TRBJ2-2; D is perhaps TRBD1 (5 bases). CDR1 is KGHSH and CDR2 is LQKENI in the germline V gene. The CDR3 covers 14 residues. Trimming took 1 base from V and 7 from J, leaving 10 bases between them. The CDR3: CASSPLRDVGELFF. DNA of the CDR3: TGTGCCAGCTCACCACTCAGGGATGTCGGGGAGCTGTTTTTT.

The table lists this clone with a count of one. The V gene is TRBV5-1, the J gene TRBJ2-7; TRBD1 matches 7 bases. Germline V gene sequence: CDR1 SGHRS, CDR2 YFSETQ. The CDR3 runs to 16 residues. The junction had 11 bases not matched to a gene; V was cut back by 2 bases and J by 3 bases. CDR3 sequence (DNA): TGCGCCAGCAGCTTATCCGGGACAGTCCAGATCTACGAGCAGTACTTC. Protein: CASSLSGTVQIYEQYF.

This chain joins TRBV9 and TRBJ1-2; D remains ambiguous. CDR1 is SGDLS and CDR2 is YYNGEE in the germline V gene. The CDR3 loop spans 13 amino acids. Trimming stripped 0 bases from V and 4 bases from J, with 7 bases between. The chain's CDR3 is CASSVGGVYGYTF. CDR3 bases: TGTGCCAGCAGCGTAGGCGGAGTCTATGGCTACACCTTC.

This rearrangement joins TRBV6-1 to TRBJ1-4; 7 nucleotides align to TRBD1. V shed 6 bases and J 0 bases; nucleotides not matched to a gene: 4. Germline CDR1 and CDR2: MNHNS and SASEGT. This CDR3 region has 15 residues. The CDR3 protein is CASSGDRATNEKLFF. The CDR3 DNA follows: TGTGCCAGCAGCGGGGACAGAGCAACTAATGAAAAACTGTTTTTT.

This chain connects TRBV5-1 to TRBJ2-3; D is perhaps TRBD2 (6 bases). The CDR3 sequence is 15 residues long. Germline CDR1 reads SGHRS; CDR2 reads YFSETQ. The V end was cut by 0 bases, the J end by 2 bases, with 10 bases between. The chain's CDR3 is CASSLEGGPTDTQYF. CDR3 DNA sequence: TGCGCCAGCAGCTTGGAAGGAGGGCCCACAGATACGCAGTATTTT.

The J gene is TRBJ1-3, the V gene TRBV7-8; D is unresolved. Trimming removed 0 bases at V and 4 bases at J, with 4 bases between. Germline values: CDR1 SGHVS, CDR2 FQNEAQ. The CDR3 runs 13 residues. CDR3 sequence: CASSLAGGNTIYF. In nucleotides, the CDR3 is TGTGCCAGCAGCTTAGCGGGAGGAAACACCATATATTTT.

This rearrangement joins TRBV6-5 to TRBJ2-1; D assignment may be TRBD1 or TRBD2 (5 bases each). The germline CDR1 and CDR2 sequences are MNHEY and SVGAGI. The CDR3 runs to 14 residues. V was clipped by 3 bases and J by 6 bases, with 12 bases between them. CDR3 region: CASSYMGDPNEQFF. For the CDR3, the DNA is TGTGCCAGCAGTTATATGGGGGACCCCAATGAGCAGTTCTTC.

The V call is TRBV7-8, the J call TRBJ2-1, with TRBD2 matching over 11 bases. CDR3 length: 16 amino acids. Germline trimming cut 3 bases from V and 5 bases from J; bases unmatched to any gene: 6. Germline V gene lookup returns CDR1 SGHVS and CDR2 FQNEAQ. This chain's CDR3 is CASSFAGTSGNNEQFF. CDR3 DNA sequence: TGTGCCAGCAGCTTCGCAGGGACTAGCGGAAACAATGAGCAGTTCTTC. Full variable domain (outside the CDR3, taken from reference TRBV7-8 and TRBJ2-1): GAGVSQSPRYKVAKRGQDVALRCDPISGHVSLFWYQQALGQGPEFLTYFQNEAQLDKSGLPSDRFFAERPEGSVSTLKIQRTQQEDSAVYLCASSFAGTSGNNEQFFGPGTRLTVL.

V and J are TRBV29-1 and TRBJ1-5, with D unresolved. Looked up from germline, CDR1 is SQVTM and CDR2 is ANQGSEA. The ends were cut back, 4 bases at V and 2 bases at J, with 15 bases in the middle. The CDR3 has 15 residues. This CDR3 reads CSVGSGIGGNQPQHF. For the CDR3, the DNA is TGCAGCGTTGGATCGGGGATCGGGGGCAATCAGCCCCAGCATTTT.

The rearrangement links TRBV7-2 to TRBJ2-7; TRBD2 matches 10 bases. The CDR3 extends over 18 amino acids. Trimming took 1 base from V and 1 from J; bases not matched to a gene: 10. Germline V CDR1 and CDR2: SGHTA, FQGNSA. The chain's CDR3 is CASSLEVPASGSSYEQYF. Written as DNA, the CDR3 is TGTGCCAGCAGCTTAGAGGTCCCGGCTAGCGGGAGTTCCTACGAGCAGTACTTC. The full variable domain, completed using reference TRBV7-2 and TRBJ2-7, is GAGVSQSPSNKVTEKGKDVELRCDPISGHTALYWYRQSLGQGLEFLIYFQGNSAPDKSGLPSDRFSAERTGGSVSTLTIQRTQQEDSAVYLCASSLEVPASGSSYEQYFGPGTRLTVT.

This chain uses TRBV7-7 with TRBJ2-3; 12 bases map to TRBD2. The CDR3 loop spans 15 amino acids. The V segment lost 5 bases and the J segment 6 bases; nucleotides outside the gene matches: 6. The germline CDR1 and CDR2 sequences are SSHAT and FNYEAQ (reference sequence). CDR3 protein: CASSRTSGVRDTQYF. The CDR3 bases are TGTGCCAGCAGCCGGACTAGCGGGGTCCGGGATACGCAGTATTTT.

This clone has just a few counts. J is TRBJ2-3 and V is TRBV28; 14 bases align to TRBD2. This CDR3 comprises 18 residues. J gave up 1 base and V 7 bases, and 10 bases lay outside the gene matches. Germline V gene sequence: CDR1 MDHEN, CDR2 SYDVKM. The CDR3 spells CASTWSGLAGEGTDTQYF. In DNA form, the CDR3 reads TGTGCCAGCACCTGGTCGGGACTAGCGGGAGAGGGCACAGATACGCAGTATTTT. The entire variable domain, with the rest obtained from reference TRBV28 and TRBJ2-3, is as follows: DVKVTQSSRYLVKRTGEKVFLECVQDMDHENMFWYRQDPGLGLRLIYFSYDVKMKEKGDIPEGYSVSREKKERFSLILESASTNQTSMYLCASTWSGLAGEGTDTQYFGPGTRLTVL.

V gene TRBV14 combines with J gene TRBJ2-1, with 7 bases fitting TRBD2. From germline, CDR1 is SGHDN and CDR2 FVKESK. Losses at the gene ends were 0 bases for V and 4 bases for J; bases not matched to a gene: 6. CDR3 size: 16 residues. The DNA for the CDR3 is TGTGCCAGCAGCCAAGATGTCAAAGCGGGGTACAATGAGCAGTTCTTC. Its translation is CASSQDVKAGYNEQFF.

This clone has a handful of counts. The J gene is TRBJ2-2, the V gene TRBV6-5, with a possible D match to TRBD1 (6 bases). The CDR3 contains 14 residues. Germline CDR1 is MNHEY and CDR2 is SVGAGI. Between the trimmed V and J ends, which lost 6 bases and 5 bases, there was a span of 13 bases. The CDR3 coding sequence is TGTGCCAGCAGCCCCCGACAGGTTACCGGGGAGCTGTTTTTT. Amino acids: CASSPRQVTGELFF.

The chain couples TRBV11-2 to TRBJ2-5; 8 nucleotides align to TRBD1. CDR1 and CDR2 (germline): SGHAT, FQNNGV. The V and J ends lost 2 bases and 5 bases, in that order; junction bases with no gene match: 1. This CDR3 contains 13 residues. DNA of the CDR3: TGTGCCAGCAGCTTAAACAGGGGGGAGACCCAGTACTTC. Translated, it gives CASSLNRGETQYF. Complete variable domain (other parts from reference TRBV11-2 and TRBJ2-5): EAGVAQSPRYKIIEKRQSVAFWCNPISGHATLYWYQQILGQGPKLLIQFQNNGVVDDSQLPKDRFSAERLKGVDSTLKIQPAKLEDSAVYLCASSLNRGETQYFGPGTRLLVL.

The CDR3 DNA is TGTGCCAGCAGCTCTCTTACCTCTGAGCAGTTCTTC. It specifies CASSSLTSEQFF. V is TRBV7-9 and J is TRBJ2-1; D unclear. V lost 4 bases, J lost 9 bases, and 10 bases lay in between. The germline CDR1 and CDR2 sequences are SEHNR and FQNEAQ (reference sequence). This CDR3 region has 12 residues.